A selection of T cell receptor beta chains follows, all from one sample in a study of cytotoxic CD8 clonotypes in ibrutinib-treated CLL. Assay used: immunoSEQ multiplex PCR; TCRdb lists only in-frame clones, some missing. The sample holds approximately 280,000 clones; less than 85% are singletons and the top ten take around 6%. Sample: PBMCs, taken at disease progression, from a patient treated with ibrutinib. The receptors stem from a human donor with chronic lymphocytic leukemia. CDR3s include the opening cysteine and the closing phenylalanine or tryptophan. Some rows mark clone size as missing; the rest say once, few, many or name a class of expanded clone.

CDR3aa: CASRGVQGANYGYTF
abundance: -
j_gene: TRBJ1-2
v_gene: TRBV6-5

CDR3aa: CASSEMGRNEKLFF
abundance: -
j_gene: TRBJ1-4
v_gene: TRBV6-1

CDR3aa: CASSEGYGYTF
abundance: -
j_gene: TRBJ1-2
v_gene: TRBV10-2

CDR3aa: CASRRDGYSGNTIYF
abundance: -
j_gene: TRBJ1-3
v_gene: TRBV6-5

CDR3aa: CASSETIEQYF
abundance: -
j_gene: TRBJ2-7
v_gene: TRBV2

CDR3aa: CASSIGQGSEKLFF
abundance: -
j_gene: TRBJ1-4
v_gene: TRBV19

CDR3aa: CASSRGEHDEAFF
abundance: once
j_gene: TRBJ1-1
v_gene: TRBV19

CDR3aa: CASSNRGGYTF
abundance: few
j_gene: TRBJ1-2
v_gene: TRBV19

CDR3aa: CASSLGVVGETQYF
abundance: -
j_gene: TRBJ2-5
v_gene: TRBV13

CDR3aa: CASSRDIDPVWEQYF
abundance: once
j_gene: TRBJ2-7
v_gene: TRBV5-4